Following are 6 T cell receptor beta chains from one sample sequenced in a study of blood T cells in healthy people across ages. A second roughly 7 to 12 cycle PCR used barcoded and J-beta primers. TCRdb re-derived calls from the 5' RACE reads in MiXCR, one entry per CDR3 protein. The sample shows 720,000 or so distinct CDR3 sequences, less than 45% of them seen only once. The sequencing sample was made of blood. The receptors shown here come from a man aged 80 or over in good health.

Ten or more counts support this clonotype. The chain recombines TRBV4-2 with TRBJ2-7; 7 positions agree with TRBD1. The CDR3 covers 14 residues. Germline CDR1 reads LGHNA; CDR2 reads YNFKEQ. Trimming at V came to 1 base and at J to 1 base, leaving 1 base not matched to a gene. In DNA form, the CDR3 reads TGTGCCAGCAGCCAAGGGGGACAGTCCTACGAGCAGTACTTC. Amino acids: CASSQGGQSYEQYF.

V gene TRBV6-1 combines with J gene TRBJ1-2; no firm D call. This CDR3 region has 13 residues. Germline CDR1 reads MNHNS; CDR2 reads SASEGT. Trimming pared 2 bases from V and 2 bases from J, leaving 6 bases between. CDR3 in amino acids: CASSERGNYGYTF. The DNA for the CDR3 is TGTGCCAGCAGTGAAAGAGGGAACTATGGCTACACCTTC.

The chain has TRBV11-2 and TRBJ2-7; D may match TRBD1 or TRBD2 (6 bases each). Trimming removed 6 bases at V and 3 bases at J, with 15 bases between. The CDR3 is 14 amino acids. Per the germline V gene, CDR1 is SGHAT and CDR2 is FQNNGV. The CDR3 sequence: CASRDQGTYYEQYF. The CDR3 region has the DNA TGTGCCAGCAGGGACCAGGGGACTTACTACGAGCAGTACTTC.

This clonotype occurred many times. This chain uses TRBV7-2 with TRBJ2-7; D uncertain. CDR3 length equals 14 residues. Looked up from germline, CDR1 is SGHTA and CDR2 is FQGNSA. Trimming pared 1 base from V and 7 bases from J, leaving 14 bases between. CDR3 in amino acids: CASSLGPYGGEQYF. The CDR3 DNA follows: TGTGCCAGCAGCTTAGGGCCGTACGGCGGTGAGCAGTACTTC.

With regard to this clonotype: The junction shows a germline mismatch at one end, possibly a read error. This chain uses TRBV11-3 with TRBJ2-1; 9 bases match TRBD1. The last part of the DNA fits TRBJ2-7 better; the J call may be wrong. Germline V CDR1 and CDR2: SGHNT, YENEEA. This CDR3 has 18 amino acids. The CDR3: CACSPGQGSRSYYNEQYF. The DNA for the CDR3 is TGTGCCTGCAGCCCAGGACAGGGGTCCCGGTCATACTACAATGAGCAGTACTTC.

V usage is TRBV20-1 and J usage is TRBJ2-7; possibly TRBD1 for D (5 bases). From germline, CDR1 is DFQATT and CDR2 SNEGSKA (reference sequence). Trimming took off 1 base at V and 0 bases at J, with 13 bases between the two ends. The CDR3 is 15 residues long. DNA for the CDR3: TGCAGTGCTAGAGCTCCCCAGGGAAGCTCCTACGAGCAGTACTTC. It translates to CSARAPQGSSYEQYF.